This T cell receptor beta chain was found in a study of technical replicates of blood from four donors. Assay used: immunoSEQ multiplex PCR; TCRdb lists only in-frame clones, some missing. Altogether more than 95,000 clones are present, 95% being singletons, with the ten largest covering over 0.2%. This clone was recorded once. The receptor was derived from a human donor in good health. Input material: T cells isolated from PBMCs.

The CDR3 sequence is CASRHTDYLYNEQFF. The CDR3 DNA sequence: TGTGCCAGCAGACACACGGACTACCTTTACAATGAGCAGTTCTTC. This rearrangement joins TRBV28 to TRBJ2-1, with a weak D call TRBD2 (6 bases). V was cut by 6 bases and J by 4 bases, with 16 bases left in between. CDR1 and CDR2 from the germline V gene are MDHEN and SYDVKM. The length of the CDR3 is 15 residues.